The present TCR beta chain was sequenced within a study of vaccination and CD4 T cells after COVID-19. Study as a whole: Convalescent cases comprised ten or so mild and one severe, all SARS-CoV-2 positive by nasal swab PCR. The makeup of the convalescents was six males and four females, two of them Hispanic. Each enrolled participant received a two-dose regimen of either BNT162b2 or mRNA-1273 vaccine.

Indicated treatment: approximately 9-day PBMC culture with coronavirus spike peptide pools or control peptides (ViraFEST assay). Researchers used the Oncomine TCR Beta short-read assay to sequence DNA from cultured CD4+ T cells. TCRdb itself ran the PCR reads through MiXCR, one entry per CDR3 protein. The sample holds approximately 15,000 distinct CDR3 sequences, more than 40% seen once. This clonotype was detected a few times. The antigen remains unidentified. Study-level points and caveats: Median SARS-CoV-2-reactive clonotype numbers rose nonsignificantly, roughly 20 to 40.

Here the sequenced sample was CD4+ T cells from blood, cultured in vitro, taken after SARS-CoV-2 vaccination. This TCR was recovered from a human donor who had recovered from COVID-19.

In DNA, the CDR3 is TGTGCCAGCAGCTTAACGAACACCGGGGAGCTGTTTTTT. Translating gives CASSLTNTGELFF. The J gene is TRBJ2-2, the V gene TRBV11-3; D gene unclear. The CDR3 extends over 13 amino acids. Germline V gives CDR1 SGHNT, CDR2 YENEEA. V lost 2 bases and J 0 bases, leaving 1 base between the germline ends.